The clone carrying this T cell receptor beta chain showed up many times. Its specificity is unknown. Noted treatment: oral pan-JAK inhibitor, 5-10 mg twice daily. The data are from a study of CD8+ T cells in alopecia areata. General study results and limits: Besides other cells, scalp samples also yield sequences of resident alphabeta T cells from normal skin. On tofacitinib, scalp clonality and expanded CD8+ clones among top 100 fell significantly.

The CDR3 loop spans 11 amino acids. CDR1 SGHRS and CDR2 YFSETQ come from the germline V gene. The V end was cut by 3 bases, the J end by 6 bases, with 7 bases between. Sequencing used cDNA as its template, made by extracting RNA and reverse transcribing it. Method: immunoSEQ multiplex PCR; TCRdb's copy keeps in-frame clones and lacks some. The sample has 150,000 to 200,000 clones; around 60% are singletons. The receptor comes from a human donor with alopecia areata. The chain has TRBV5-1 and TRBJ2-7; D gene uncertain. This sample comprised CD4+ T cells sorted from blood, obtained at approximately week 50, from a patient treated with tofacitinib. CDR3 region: CASSYGFEQYF. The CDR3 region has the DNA TGCGCCAGCAGCTACGGGTTCGAGCAGTACTTC.